This TCR beta chain was profiled in a study of blood T cell repertoires in COVID-19. The CDR3 covers 15 residues. Trimming took off 0 bases at V and 0 bases at J, with 7 bases between the two ends. Germline loops: CDR1 LGHDT, CDR2 YNNKEL (reference sequence). Two negative PCRs, clearance, or symptom resolution were required of recovered Cohort 3 donors. This clone appeared a few times. TCRdb keeps only in-frame clones here, not all; method: immunoSEQ multiplex PCR. The table includes roughly 280,000 clones, 88% detected once. This clonotype originated in a woman aged 50 to 65 who had recovered from COVID-19. The source material was PBMCs or T cells enriched from blood (not recorded which). V is TRBV3-1 (or the pseudogene TRBV3-2) and J is TRBJ2-3; no definite D call. DNA for the CDR3: TGTGCCAGCAGCCAAGATGGTGGCAGCACAGATACGCAGTATTTT. This sequence encodes CASSQDGGSTDTQYF.